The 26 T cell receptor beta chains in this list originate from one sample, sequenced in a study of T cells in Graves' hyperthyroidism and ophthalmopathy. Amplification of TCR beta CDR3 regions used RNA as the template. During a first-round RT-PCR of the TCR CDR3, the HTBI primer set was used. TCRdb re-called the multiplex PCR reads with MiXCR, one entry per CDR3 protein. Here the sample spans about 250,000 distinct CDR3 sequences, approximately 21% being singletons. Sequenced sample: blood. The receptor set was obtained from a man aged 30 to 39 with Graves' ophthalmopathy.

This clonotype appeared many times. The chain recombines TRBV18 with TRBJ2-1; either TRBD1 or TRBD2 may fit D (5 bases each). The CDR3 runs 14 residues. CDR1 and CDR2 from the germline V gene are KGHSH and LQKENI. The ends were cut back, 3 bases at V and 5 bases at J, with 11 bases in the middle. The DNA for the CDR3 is TGTGCCAGCTCACCCGGGACCCCTAACAATGAGCAGTTCTTC. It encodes CASSPGTPNNEQFF.

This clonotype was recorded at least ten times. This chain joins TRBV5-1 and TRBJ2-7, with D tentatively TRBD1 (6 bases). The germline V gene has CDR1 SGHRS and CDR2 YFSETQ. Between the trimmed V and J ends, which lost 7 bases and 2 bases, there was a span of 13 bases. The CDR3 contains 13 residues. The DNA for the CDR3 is TGCGCCAGCTCCGGGACACAAGCCTACGAGCAGTACTTC. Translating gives CASSGTQAYEQYF.

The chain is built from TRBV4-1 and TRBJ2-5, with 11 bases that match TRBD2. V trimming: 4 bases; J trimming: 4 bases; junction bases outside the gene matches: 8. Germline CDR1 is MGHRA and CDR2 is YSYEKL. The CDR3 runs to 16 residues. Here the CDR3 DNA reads TGCGCCAGCAGCCGGCCGGGACTAGCGGAGCGAGAGACCCAGTACTTC. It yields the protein CASSRPGLAERETQYF.

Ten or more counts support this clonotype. The CDR3 DNA sequence: TGTGCCAGCAGCTTGGGAACAGGGAGAGATACGCAGTATTTT. This sequence encodes CASSLGTGRDTQYF. The chain combines TRBV7-6 with TRBJ2-3; TRBD1 is a possible D gene (6 bases). The CDR3 consists of 14 residues. Germline V gene sequence: CDR1 SGHVS, CDR2 FNYEAQ. V dropped 3 bases and J dropped 5 bases, with 12 bases sitting between them.

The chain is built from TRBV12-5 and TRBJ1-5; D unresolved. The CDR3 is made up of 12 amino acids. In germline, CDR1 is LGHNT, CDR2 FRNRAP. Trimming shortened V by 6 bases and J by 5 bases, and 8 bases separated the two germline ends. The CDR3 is CASGPSYQPQHF. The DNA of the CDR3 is TGTGCTAGTGGCCCCTCCTATCAGCCCCAGCATTTT.

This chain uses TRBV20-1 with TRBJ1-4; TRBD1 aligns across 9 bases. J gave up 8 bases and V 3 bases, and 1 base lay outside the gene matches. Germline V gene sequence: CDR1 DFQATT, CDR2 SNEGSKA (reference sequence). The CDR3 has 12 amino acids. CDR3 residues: CSASGQGEKLFF. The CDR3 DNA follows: TGCAGTGCTAGCGGACAGGGGGAAAAACTGTTTTTT.

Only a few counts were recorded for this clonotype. CDR3 in amino acids: CASSLFGGRELAYEQYF. The CDR3 region has the DNA TGCGCCAGCAGCTTGTTCGGGGGGCGCGAGTTGGCCTACGAGCAGTACTTC. V gene TRBV5-1 combines with J gene TRBJ2-7; possibly TRBD2 for D (7 bases). Trimming left V 1 base short and J 2 bases short, with 19 bases between. Germline values: CDR1 SGHRS, CDR2 YFSETQ. This CDR3 comprises 17 residues. The full variable domain, rest sourced from reference TRBV5-1 and TRBJ2-7, is KAGVTQTPRYLIKTRGQQVTLSCSPISGHRSVSWYQQTPGQGLQFLFEYFSETQRNKGNFPGRFSGRQFSNSRSEMNVSTLELGDSALYLCASSLFGGRELAYEQYFGPGTRLTVT.

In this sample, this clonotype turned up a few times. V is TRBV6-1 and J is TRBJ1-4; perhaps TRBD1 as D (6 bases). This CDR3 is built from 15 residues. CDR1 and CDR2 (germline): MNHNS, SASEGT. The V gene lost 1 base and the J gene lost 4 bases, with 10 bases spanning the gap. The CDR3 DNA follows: TGTGCCAGCAGTGAAGTATGGACAGTTAATGAAAAACTGTTTTTT. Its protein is CASSEVWTVNEKLFF.

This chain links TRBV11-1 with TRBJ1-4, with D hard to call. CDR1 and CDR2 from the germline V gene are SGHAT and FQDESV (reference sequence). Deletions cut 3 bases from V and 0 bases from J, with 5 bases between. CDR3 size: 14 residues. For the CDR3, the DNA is TGTGCCAGCAGCTTCGCTACAACTAATGAAAAACTGTTTTTT. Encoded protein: CASSFATTNEKLFF. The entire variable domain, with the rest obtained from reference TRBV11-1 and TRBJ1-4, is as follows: EAEVAQSPRYKITEKSQAVAFWCDPISGHATLYWYRQILGQGPELLVQFQDESVVDDSQLPKDRFSAERLKGVDSTLKIQPAELGDSAMYLCASSFATTNEKLFFGSGTQLSVL.

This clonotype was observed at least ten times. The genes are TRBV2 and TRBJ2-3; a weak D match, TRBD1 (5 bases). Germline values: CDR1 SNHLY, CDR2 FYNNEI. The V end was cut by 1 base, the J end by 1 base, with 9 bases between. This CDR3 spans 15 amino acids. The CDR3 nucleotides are TGTGCCAGCAGTGAAGGGGTCAGGGGCACAGATACGCAGTATTTT. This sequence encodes CASSEGVRGTDTQYF.

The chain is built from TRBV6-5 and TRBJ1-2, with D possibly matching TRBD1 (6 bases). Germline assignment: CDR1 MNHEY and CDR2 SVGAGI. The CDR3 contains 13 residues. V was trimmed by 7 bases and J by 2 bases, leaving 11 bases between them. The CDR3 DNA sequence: TGTGCCAGCAATTTTGACAGGAACTATGGCTACACCTTC. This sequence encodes CASNFDRNYGYTF.

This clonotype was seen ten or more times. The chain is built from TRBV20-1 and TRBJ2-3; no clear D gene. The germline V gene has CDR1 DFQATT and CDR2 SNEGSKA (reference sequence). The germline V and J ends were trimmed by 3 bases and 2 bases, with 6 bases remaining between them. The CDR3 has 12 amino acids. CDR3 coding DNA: TGCAGTGCTAGCGAAAACACAGATACGCAGTATTTT. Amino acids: CSASENTDTQYF.

Here the CDR3 reads CASRTDYSIGEQYF. CDR3 sequence (DNA): TGTGCCAGCAGGACGGACTACTCCATTGGCGAGCAGTACTTC. J is TRBJ2-7 and V is TRBV11-2; weak D call: TRBD2 (6 bases). The CDR3 runs to 14 residues. Trimming left V 6 bases short and J 6 bases short, with 18 bases between. CDR1 SGHAT and CDR2 FQNNGV come from the germline V gene.

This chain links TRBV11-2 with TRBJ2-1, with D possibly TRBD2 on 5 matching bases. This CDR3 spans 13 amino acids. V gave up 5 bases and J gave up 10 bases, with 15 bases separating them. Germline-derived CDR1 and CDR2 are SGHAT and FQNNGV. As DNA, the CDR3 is TGTGCCAGCAGCCCCGGAGGCCCGGGAGAGCAGTTCTTC. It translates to CASSPGGPGEQFF.

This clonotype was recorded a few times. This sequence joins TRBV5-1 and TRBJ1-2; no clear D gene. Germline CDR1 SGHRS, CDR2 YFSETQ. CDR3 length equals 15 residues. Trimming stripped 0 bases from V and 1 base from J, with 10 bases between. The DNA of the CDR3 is TGCGCCAGCAGCTTGGGGGATAGACTTAACTATGGCTACACCTTC. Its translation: CASSLGDRLNYGYTF. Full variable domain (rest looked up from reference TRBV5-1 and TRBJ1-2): KAGVTQTPRYLIKTRGQQVTLSCSPISGHRSVSWYQQTPGQGLQFLFEYFSETQRNKGNFPGRFSGRQFSNSRSEMNVSTLELGDSALYLCASSLGDRLNYGYTFGSGTRLTVV.

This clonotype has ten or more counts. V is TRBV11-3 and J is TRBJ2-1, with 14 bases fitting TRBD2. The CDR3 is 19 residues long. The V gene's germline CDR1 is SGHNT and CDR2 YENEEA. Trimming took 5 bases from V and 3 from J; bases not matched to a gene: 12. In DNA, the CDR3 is TGTGCCAGCAGCGACCAGACTAGCGGGAGGGCTCGGGACTACAATGAGCAGTTCTTC. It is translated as CASSDQTSGRARDYNEQFF.

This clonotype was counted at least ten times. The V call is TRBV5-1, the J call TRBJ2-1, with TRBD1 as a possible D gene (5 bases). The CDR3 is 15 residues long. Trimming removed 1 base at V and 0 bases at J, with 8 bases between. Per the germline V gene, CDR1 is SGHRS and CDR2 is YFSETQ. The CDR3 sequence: CASSLRQGSYNEQFF. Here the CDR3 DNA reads TGCGCCAGCAGCTTGAGGCAGGGCTCCTACAATGAGCAGTTCTTC.

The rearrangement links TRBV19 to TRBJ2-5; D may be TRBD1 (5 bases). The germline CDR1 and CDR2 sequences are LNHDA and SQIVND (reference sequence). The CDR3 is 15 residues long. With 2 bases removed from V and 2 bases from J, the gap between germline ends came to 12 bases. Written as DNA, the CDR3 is TGTGCCAGTAGTATAATGTTGGGGCTTCAAGAGACCCAGTACTTC. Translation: CASSIMLGLQETQYF.

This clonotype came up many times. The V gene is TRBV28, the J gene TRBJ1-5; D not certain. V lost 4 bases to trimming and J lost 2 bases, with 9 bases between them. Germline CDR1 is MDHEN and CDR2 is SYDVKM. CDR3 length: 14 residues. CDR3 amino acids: CASSSDTRNQPQHF. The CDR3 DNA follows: TGTGCCAGCAGTTCCGACACGCGCAATCAGCCCCAGCATTTT. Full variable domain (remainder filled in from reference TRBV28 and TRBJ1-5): DVKVTQSSRYLVKRTGEKVFLECVQDMDHENMFWYRQDPGLGLRLIYFSYDVKMKEKGDIPEGYSVSREKKERFSLILESASTNQTSMYLCASSSDTRNQPQHFGDGTRLSIL.

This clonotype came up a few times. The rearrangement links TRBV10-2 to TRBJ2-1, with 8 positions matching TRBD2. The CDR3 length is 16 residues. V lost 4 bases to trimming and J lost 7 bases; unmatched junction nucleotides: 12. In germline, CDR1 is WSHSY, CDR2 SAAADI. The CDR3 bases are TGCGCCAGCAGTGTTTGGAAAAGCGGGGGTAGGAATGAGCAGTTCTTC. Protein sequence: CASSVWKSGGRNEQFF.

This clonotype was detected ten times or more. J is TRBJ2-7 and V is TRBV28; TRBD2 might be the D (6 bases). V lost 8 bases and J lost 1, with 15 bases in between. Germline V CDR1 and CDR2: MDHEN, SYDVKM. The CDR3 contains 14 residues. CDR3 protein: CASEARDKSYEQYF. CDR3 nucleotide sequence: TGTGCCAGCGAGGCGCGGGATAAATCCTACGAGCAGTACTTC.

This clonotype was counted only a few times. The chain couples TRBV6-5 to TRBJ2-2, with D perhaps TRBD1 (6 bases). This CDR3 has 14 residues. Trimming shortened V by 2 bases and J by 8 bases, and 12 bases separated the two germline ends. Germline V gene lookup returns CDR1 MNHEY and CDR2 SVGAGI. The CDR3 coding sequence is TGTGCCAGCAGTTACCGGGACACCCAGGGGGAGCTGTTTTTT. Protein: CASSYRDTQGELFF.

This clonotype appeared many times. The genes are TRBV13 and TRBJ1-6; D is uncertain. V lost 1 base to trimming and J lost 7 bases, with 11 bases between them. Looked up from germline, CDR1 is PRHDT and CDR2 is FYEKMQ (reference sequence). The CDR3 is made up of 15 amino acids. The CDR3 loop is CASSLDWGNNSPLHF. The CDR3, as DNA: TGTGCCAGCAGCTTAGATTGGGGAAACAATTCACCCCTCCACTTT.

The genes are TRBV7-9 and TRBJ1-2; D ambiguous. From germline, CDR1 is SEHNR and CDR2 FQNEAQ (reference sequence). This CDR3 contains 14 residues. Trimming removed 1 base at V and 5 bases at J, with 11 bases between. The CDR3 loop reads CASSLGKGSYGYTF. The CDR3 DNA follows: TGTGCCAGCAGCTTAGGGAAAGGGAGTTATGGCTACACCTTC. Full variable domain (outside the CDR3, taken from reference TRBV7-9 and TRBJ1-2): DTGVSQNPRHKITKRGQNVTFRCDPISEHNRLYWYRQTLGQGPEFLTYFQNEAQLEKSRLLSDRFSAERPKGSFSTLEIQRTEQGDSAMYLCASSLGKGSYGYTFGSGTRLTVV.

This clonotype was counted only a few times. The CDR3: CATSTLGAGGRNIQYF. The CDR3 region has the DNA TGTGCCACCTCTACGCTGGGAGCGGGAGGGCGGAACATTCAGTACTTC. This chain links TRBV24-1 with TRBJ2-4, with TRBD2 identical over 10 bases. CDR3 size: 16 residues. Germline CDR1 KGHDR, CDR2 SFDVKD. V gave up 9 bases and J gave up 7 bases; unmatched junction bases: 14.

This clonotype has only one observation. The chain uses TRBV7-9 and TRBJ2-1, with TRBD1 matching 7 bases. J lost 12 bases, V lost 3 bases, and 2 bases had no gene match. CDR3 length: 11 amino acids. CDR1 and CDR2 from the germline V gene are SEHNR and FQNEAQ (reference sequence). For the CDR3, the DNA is TGTGCCAGCAGCTTCCGGGACAGGCAGTTCTTC. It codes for CASSFRDRQFF.